One and the same sample provided the 7 T cell receptor beta chains below, sequenced in a study of beta chain features in type 1 diabetes. What was sequenced were expressed TCRB transcripts, since all of the isolated RNA had been reverse transcribed. Data came from immunoSEQ multiplex PCR; TCRdb stores just in-frame clones and leaves some out. This sample has fewer than 350,000 clones; 8% occur once, and the top ten carry about 0.93%. What was sequenced was central memory CD4+ T cells from blood. All receptors derive from a woman aged 18-29 years in good health.

The chain employs TRBV19 and TRBJ1-5; maybe TRBD1 (5 bases). Between the trimmed V and J ends, which lost 4 bases and 2 bases, there was a span of 12 bases. The CDR3 contains 15 residues. CDR1 LNHDA and CDR2 SQIVND come from the germline V gene (reference sequence). The CDR3: CASSTQGKGNQPQHF. CDR3 nucleotide sequence: TGTGCCAGTAGTACCCAGGGAAAGGGCAATCAGCCCCAGCATTTT.

This clone was recorded a few times. Other nucleotide sequences from this sample produce the same CDR3. The genes are TRBV11-2 and TRBJ2-5, with no clear D. V lost 1 base and J lost 5, with 14 bases in between. Germline CDR1 is SGHAT and CDR2 is FQNNGV. CDR3 length: 15 residues. The CDR3: CASSLVRGGRETQYF. CDR3 nucleotides: TGTGCCAGCAGCTTAGTAAGAGGCGGACGGGAGACCCAGTACTTC.

In its sample, this clone was seen a few times. V usage is TRBV27 and J usage is TRBJ2-1; D possibly corresponds to TRBD1 (5 bases). CDR3 length equals 15 residues. V was shortened by 2 bases and J by 10 bases, with 18 bases between the two germline ends. Germline V gene sequence: CDR1 MNHEY, CDR2 SMNVEV (reference sequence). The chain's CDR3 is CASSLQGFDLMEQFF. DNA of the CDR3: TGTGCCAGCAGTTTACAGGGTTTCGATTTGATGGAGCAGTTCTTC.

This clone was found a few times. V usage is TRBV5-1 and J usage is TRBJ1-3; TRBD1 might be the D (5 bases). This CDR3 has 15 amino acids. V lost 5 bases and J lost 4, with 16 bases in between. Germline V lookup: CDR1 SGHRS, CDR2 YFSETQ. CDR3 amino acids: CASRPRQGGGNTIYF. The CDR3 nucleotides are TGCGCCAGCAGACCTAGGCAGGGCGGCGGAAACACCATATATTTT.

The rearrangement uses TRBV7-9 and TRBJ1-1; no clear D. The CDR3 length is 15 residues. In germline, CDR1 is SEHNR, CDR2 FQNEAQ (reference sequence). Trimming pared 5 bases from V and 0 bases from J, leaving 13 bases between. CDR3 loop: CASSRLGGLNTEAFF. The CDR3 DNA reads as TGTGCCAGCAGCCGTTTGGGTGGCCTGAACACTGAAGCTTTCTTT.

This clone was observed a few times. The CDR3 nucleotides read TGTGCCAGCAGCTTAGTTACTGACTCCTACGAGCAGTACTTC. Protein product: CASSLVTDSYEQYF. This chain joins TRBV11-3 and TRBJ2-7; no clear D. Germline CDR1 and CDR2: SGHNT and YENEEA. This CDR3 is 14 amino acids long. Deletions cut 1 base from V and 0 bases from J, with 7 bases between.

The chain carries TRBV28 and TRBJ1-6; the D gene is possibly TRBD1 (5 bases). The CDR3 consists of 15 residues. Germline V gene lookup returns CDR1 MDHEN and CDR2 SYDVKM. V shed 6 bases and J shed 7 bases, with 16 bases lying between them. The DNA of the CDR3 is TGTGCCAGCAGCCCCCCGGACACCTCAAATTCACCCCTCCACTTT. This encodes CASSPPDTSNSPLHF.